Included here is one T cell receptor beta chain sequence, with context. This sample is drawn from a study of PD-1 blockade in classical Hodgkin lymphoma. Sequencing was performed with immunoSEQ multiplex PCR; in TCRdb, only in-frame clones are kept and a portion is missing. The sample includes about 64,000 clones, around 90% of them seen just once. The trim removed 4 bases at V and 4 bases at J, leaving 8 bases unmatched. Germline assignment: CDR1 SEHNR and CDR2 FQNEAQ (reference sequence). This CDR3 has 15 amino acids. The sample's time point: cycle 4 day 1 (C4D1), after more than five weeks of nivolumab. Brentuximab vedotin exposure varied among the patients, all of whom had relapsed after autologous stem cell transplantation.

The chain has TRBV7-9 and TRBJ2-7; 9 bases agree with TRBD2. Specimen: peripheral blood mononuclear cells (PBMCs), collected before the fourth cycle of nivolumab. The clonotype was recovered from a human donor with classical Hodgkin lymphoma. For the CDR3, the DNA is TGTGCCAGCAGCTCCGGGGTGCTAGCGGGATACGAGCAGTACTTC. Residues: CASSSGVLAGYEQYF.